A single sample gave rise to the 26 T cell receptor beta chains below, sequenced in a study of somatic mutations in cytotoxic T cells in rheumatoid arthritis. Libraries were prepared by immunoSEQ multiplex PCR; TCRdb keeps only in-frame clonotypes and omits some of them. This table has approximately 3,000 clones, approximately 90% appearing once. What was sequenced was CD8+ T cells sorted from blood. Source of these receptors: a woman younger than 35 with rheumatoid arthritis.

The V call is TRBV6-5, the J call TRBJ1-5, with no clear D. V dropped 6 bases and J dropped 3 bases, with 15 bases sitting between them. The CDR3 consists of 15 residues. Germline V gives CDR1 MNHEY, CDR2 SVGAGI. This CDR3 reads CASSPSPGYNQPQHF. DNA for the CDR3: TGTGCCAGCAGCCCATCGCCGGGATACAATCAGCCCCAGCATTTT.

This CDR3 is CASSRTGGRNEQYF. CDR3 nucleotides: TGTGCCAGCAGCCGGACGGGGGGGCGCAACGAGCAGTACTTC. The chain is built from TRBV14 and TRBJ2-7; the match to TRBD2 covers 8 bases. Looked up from germline, CDR1 is SGHDN and CDR2 is FVKESK. The V segment lost 4 bases and the J segment 5 bases; nucleotides outside the gene matches: 7. The CDR3 sequence is 14 residues long.

V is TRBV7-9 and J is TRBJ2-3; 7 bases align to TRBD1. From germline, CDR1 is SEHNR and CDR2 FQNEAQ (reference sequence). There are 12 residues in the CDR3. V gave up 11 bases and J gave up 1 base; unmatched junction bases: 3. CDR3: CAGTVGTDTQYF. Written as DNA, the CDR3 is TGTGCCGGGACAGTGGGCACAGATACGCAGTATTTT.

This clone was detected only once. The CDR3 region is CASSLFDRGPDKPYGYTF. DNA for the CDR3: TGTGCCAGCAGCTTATTTGACAGGGGGCCGGACAAACCCTATGGCTACACCTTC. The chain recombines TRBV7-9 with TRBJ1-2; 10 bases are shared with TRBD1. This CDR3 contains 18 residues. The trim removed 2 bases at V and 4 bases at J, leaving 13 bases unmatched. Germline values: CDR1 SEHNR, CDR2 FQNEAQ (reference sequence).

This chain links TRBV5-3 with TRBJ2-2; 9 bases line up with TRBD2. TRBV5-3 is given ORF status, its function remaining uncertain. This CDR3 has 19 residues. The trim removed 0 bases at V and 3 bases at J, leaving 12 bases unmatched. The CDR3, as DNA: TGTGCCAGAAGCTTGGCGAGTAGCGGGAGAGGTCCCTACACCGGGGAGCTGTTTTTT. Its protein product is CARSLASSGRGPYTGELFF.

The V and J genes are TRBV7-9 and TRBJ2-2; weak D call: TRBD1 (5 bases). Trimming removed 6 bases from V and 5 bases from J, with 22 bases in between. The CDR3 loop spans 17 amino acids. The germline V gene has CDR1 SEHNR and CDR2 FQNEAQ (reference sequence). The CDR3 coding sequence is TGTGCCAGCAGTGACACCCAAGGGGAAGAATATACCGGGGAGCTGTTTTTT. It is translated as CASSDTQGEEYTGELFF.

The gene calls are TRBV30 and TRBJ1-2; 7 positions match TRBD1. CDR1 GTSNPN and CDR2 SVGIG come from the germline V gene (reference sequence). The trim removed 6 bases at V and 2 bases at J, leaving 15 bases unmatched. The CDR3 extends over 16 amino acids. Written as DNA, the CDR3 is TGTGCCTGCATGGGACTCAGGGGGGCCCTCAACTATGGCTACACCTTC. Its protein product is CACMGLRGALNYGYTF.

This clone was seen once. Germline and junction disagree at one end, which may indicate a read error. This sequence joins TRBV11-2 and TRBJ1-4, with D possibly TRBD1 on 6 matching bases. The CDR3 is made up of 15 amino acids. Germline CDR1 reads SGHAT; CDR2 reads FQNNGV. CDR3 sequence (DNA): TGTGCCAGCAGCCTAGAGGACAGTTTTGGTGAAAAACTGTTTTTT. Protein sequence: CASSLEDSFGEKLFF.

The chain has TRBV27 and TRBJ2-7, with D possibly TRBD1 on 6 matching bases. V was trimmed by 5 bases and J by 9 bases, leaving 17 bases between them. Germline CDR1 is MNHEY and CDR2 is SMNVEV (reference sequence). The CDR3 length is 13 residues. CDR3 nucleotides: TGTGCCAGCAGTCCCAGGGGTTTCCGGATGCAGTACTTC. It is translated as CASSPRGFRMQYF.

This clone was recorded once. The chain joins TRBV19 to TRBJ2-2; a weak D match, TRBD2 (5 bases). Trimming took off 0 bases at V and 3 bases at J, with 11 bases between the two ends. CDR1 is LNHDA and CDR2 is SQIVND in the germline V gene (reference sequence). CDR3 length: 16 amino acids. CDR3 protein: CASSIDGASHTGELFF. In nucleotides, the CDR3 is TGTGCCAGTAGTATAGATGGTGCTAGCCACACCGGGGAGCTGTTTTTT.

The chain is built from TRBV27 and TRBJ2-3; perhaps TRBD2 as D (7 bases). V shed 9 bases and J shed 4 bases, with 20 bases lying between them. CDR3 length: 15 residues. Germline assignment: CDR1 MNHEY and CDR2 SMNVEV (reference sequence). This CDR3 reads CASNTRGGVSDTQYF. The CDR3 nucleotides read TGTGCCAGTAATACCCGAGGGGGGGTGTCAGATACGCAGTATTTT.

There are a few counts of this clone. The chain carries TRBV30 and TRBJ2-7; D is perhaps TRBD1 (5 bases). The CDR3 has 13 residues. CDR1 GTSNPN and CDR2 SVGIG come from the germline V gene (reference sequence). Trimming took 6 bases from V and 2 from J, leaving 14 bases between them. The CDR3 DNA is TGTGCCTGCGCCCGAGACAGTACCTACGAGCAGTACTTC. As protein: CACARDSTYEQYF.

The V gene is TRBV19, the J gene TRBJ1-2, with 8 positions matching TRBD1. Trimming took 5 bases from V and 7 from J; bases not matched to a gene: 6. Germline CDR1 LNHDA, CDR2 SQIVND (reference sequence). The CDR3 consists of 13 residues. CDR3 DNA sequence: TGTGCCAGTAGTCCAGGGGGCGGAATTGGCTACACCTTC. It codes for CASSPGGGIGYTF.

The V and J genes are TRBV27 and TRBJ1-3; no reliable D call. Germline CDR1 reads MNHEY; CDR2 reads SMNVEV (reference sequence). V was shortened by 5 bases and J by 0 bases, with 11 bases between the two germline ends. The CDR3 loop spans 15 amino acids. Here the CDR3 DNA reads TGTGCCAGCAGTCCCATCCCCAGCTCTGGAAACACCATATATTTT. It specifies CASSPIPSSGNTIYF.

The chain links TRBV4-2 to TRBJ2-7; 16 bases match TRBD2. This CDR3 is built from 15 residues. Germline V gives CDR1 LGHNA, CDR2 YNFKEQ. With 4 bases clipped from V and 4 bases from J, the junction kept 1 base outside the gene matches. The CDR3 here is CASSRGLAGGYEQYF. The DNA of the CDR3 is TGTGCCAGCAGCCGGGGACTAGCGGGGGGGTACGAGCAGTACTTC.

This clone showed up just a few times. The chain carries TRBV28 and TRBJ2-3; 11 bases map to TRBD1. From germline, CDR1 is MDHEN and CDR2 SYDVKM. V lost 3 bases, J lost 4 bases, and 6 bases stayed unmatched. The CDR3 totals 16 residues. The chain's CDR3 is CASSFKDRGQADTQYF. The CDR3 DNA is TGTGCCAGCAGTTTTAAGGACAGGGGGCAGGCAGATACGCAGTATTTT. The whole variable domain, remainder taken from reference TRBV28 and TRBJ2-3, is DVKVTQSSRYLVKRTGEKVFLECVQDMDHENMFWYRQDPGLGLRLIYFSYDVKMKEKGDIPEGYSVSREKKERFSLILESASTNQTSMYLCASSFKDRGQADTQYFGPGTRLTVL.

The chain carries TRBV5-8 and TRBJ2-1; TRBD1 is a possible D gene (5 bases). Between the trimmed V and J ends, which lost 4 bases and 9 bases, there was a span of 11 bases. This CDR3 spans 12 amino acids. Germline CDR1 SGHTS, CDR2 YDEGEE. The CDR3 DNA sequence: TGTGCCAGCAGCCCGATAAGGGGTGAGCAGTTCTTC. Translated: CASSPIRGEQFF.

V is TRBV27 and J is TRBJ2-5; 11 bases fit TRBD2. The J segment lost 6 bases and the V segment lost 6 bases, leaving 6 bases of the junction unmatched. Germline lookup yields CDR1 MNHEY and CDR2 SMNVEV (reference sequence). The CDR3 length is 14 residues. The CDR3 DNA follows: TGTGCCAGCAGCCCTACTAGCGGGAGAAAGACCCAGTACTTC. It codes for CASSPTSGRKTQYF.

The J gene is TRBJ2-3, the V gene TRBV6-4; 10 nucleotides align to TRBD1. Germline assignment: CDR1 MRHNA and CDR2 SNTAGT. The CDR3 contains 15 residues. The trim removed 2 bases at V and 1 base at J, leaving 0 bases unmatched. The chain's CDR3 is CASSDGTGGTDTQYF. The CDR3 DNA reads TGTGCCAGCAGTGACGGGACAGGGGGCACAGATACGCAGTATTTT.

The chain couples TRBV4-1 to TRBJ2-5, with 7 positions matching TRBD1. The CDR3 runs 15 residues. The germline V gene has CDR1 MGHRA and CDR2 YSYEKL. J gave up 5 bases and V 4 bases, and 10 bases lay outside the gene matches. The CDR3: CASSPITGEVETQYF. The CDR3, as DNA: TGCGCCAGCAGCCCCATCACAGGGGAAGTGGAGACCCAGTACTTC.

The rearrangement links TRBV18 to TRBJ2-7, with 7 nucleotides matching TRBD1. Germline V gives CDR1 KGHSH, CDR2 LQKENI. V lost 2 bases, J lost 2 bases, and 3 bases stayed unmatched. The CDR3 consists of 14 residues. The CDR3 bases are TGTGCCAGCTCACCAGACAGGGAGACCTACGAGCAGTACTTC. It encodes CASSPDRETYEQYF.

This chain's CDR3 is CASSNLDSARDEQYF. CDR3 nucleotide sequence: TGTGCCAGCAGTAACTTAGACAGTGCCCGAGACGAGCAGTACTTC. The rearrangement joins TRBV28 to TRBJ2-7, with TRBD1 as a possible D gene (5 bases). Germline assignment: CDR1 MDHEN and CDR2 SYDVKM. V shed 5 bases and J shed 5 bases, with 19 bases lying between them. CDR3 length: 15 amino acids.

This chain connects TRBV2 to TRBJ2-7; 12 bases agree with TRBD2. The CDR3 extends over 17 amino acids. After removal of 3 bases from V and 2 bases from J, the junction contained 8 bases not matched to a gene. Per germline, CDR1 SNHLY and CDR2 FYNNEI. The chain's CDR3 is CASSDLASGGETYEQYF. In nucleotides, the CDR3 is TGTGCCAGCAGTGACTTGGCTAGCGGGGGGGAAACCTACGAGCAGTACTTC.

V usage is TRBV6-5 and J usage is TRBJ2-5; D is unclear. Gene TRBJ2-7 matches the end of the DNA better, so the J call may be wrong. Germline-derived CDR1 and CDR2 are MNHEY and SVGAGI. This CDR3 is built from 12 residues. The CDR3 nucleotides read TGTGCCAGCAGAACAGCCTCCTACGAGCAGTACTTC. This codes for CASRTASYEQYF.

The chain links TRBV7-8 to TRBJ2-7, with 8 bases fitting TRBD1. CDR3 length equals 15 residues. V was pared by 4 bases and J by 1 base, with 6 bases of the junction left unmatched. Germline CDR1 reads SGHVS; CDR2 reads FQNEAQ. The CDR3: CASSSNTGGSYEQYF. CDR3 DNA sequence: TGTGCCAGCAGCTCAAACACAGGGGGATCCTACGAGCAGTACTTC.

The V gene is TRBV14, the J gene TRBJ1-5, with D unresolved. V lost 1 base and J lost 6, with 7 bases in between. The CDR3 runs to 13 residues. The germline gives CDR1 SGHDN, CDR2 FVKESK. The CDR3 region has the DNA TGTGCCAGCAGCCAAGTTTCAGGTCAGCCCCAGCATTTT. Amino acids: CASSQVSGQPQHF.